These T cell receptor beta chains were read from a single sample in a study of T cell clones after liver transplantation. Repertoires were generated with immunoSEQ multiplex PCR, while TCRdb's copy carries only in-frame clones and drops some. The sample carries about 51,000 clones, 85% to 90% recorded once. This sample comprised CD8+ T cells from blood, obtained 12 months after liver transplant. Receptor source: a human patient who received a liver transplant. The graft donor may be the source of some T cells. Each CDR3 is given without its conserved first and last residue. D genes are given only for firm matches. Clone size is not always given. Where it is, it says once, few, many or a class for expanded clones.

CDR3: ASSLYPGTLADTEAF; size: .; length: 15; D: .; V: TRBV5-1
CDR3: ASSYSGTGGNEQF; size: .; length: 13; D: TRBD1; V: TRBV6-5
CDR3: ASSLARDREDYGYT; size: .; length: 14; D: TRBD1; V: TRBV5-1
CDR3: ASSLYTGGADEQF; size: .; length: 13; D: TRBD2; V: TRBV7-9
CDR3: ASSRLRNTEAF; size: once; length: 11; D: .; V: TRBV27
CDR3: ASSLTASSYNEQF; size: .; length: 13; D: .; V: TRBV27
CDR3: ASSLKGTTNIQY; size: .; length: 12; D: .; V: TRBV7-2
CDR3: ASSPRDTSYEQY; size: .; length: 12; D: .; V: TRBV4-1
CDR3: AITQGQRGEQY; size: .; length: 11; D: .; V: TRBV10-3
CDR3: ASRSGGETQY; size: .; length: 10; D: TRBD2; V: TRBV7-9
CDR3: ASSSQEAYEQY; size: .; length: 11; D: .; V: TRBV7-9
CDR3: ASSHPVGSIDEQF; size: .; length: 13; D: .; V: TRBV6-6
CDR3: AWSLADYYQETQY; size: .; length: 13; D: .; V: TRBV30
CDR3: ASSLGTTGGDEQY; size: .; length: 13; D: .; V: TRBV5-8
CDR3: ASSGTGYDEQY; size: .; length: 11; D: TRBD1; V: TRBV19
CDR3: ASRAEVSPNEQF; size: .; length: 12; D: .; V: TRBV12-2
CDR3: ASTLGGNYGYT; size: once; length: 11; D: .; V: TRBV7-9
CDR3: ASSLVGLLQETQY; size: .; length: 13; D: .; V: TRBV5-6
CDR3: ASSSTSGSYNEQF; size: .; length: 13; D: TRBD2; V: TRBV5-4
CDR3: ASSLYGRSADTQY; size: once; length: 13; D: .; V: TRBV7-3
CDR3: ASSFGISYEQY; size: .; length: 11; D: .; V: TRBV27
CDR3: ASSMVGSTEAF; size: once; length: 11; D: .; V: TRBV19
CDR3: AWSVGRTGGYEQY; size: .; length: 13; D: TRBD1; V: TRBV30
CDR3: ASSEARAGRYTGELF; size: .; length: 15; D: .; V: TRBV2
CDR3: ASSLPSEEQY; size: few; length: 10; D: .; V: TRBV7-9
CDR3: ASSFSRDYEQY; size: .; length: 11; D: .; V: TRBV11-2
CDR3: ASSFLLGNEQF; size: few; length: 11; D: .; V: TRBV9
CDR3: ASSQTTGPWGQPQH; size: .; length: 14; D: .; V: TRBV4-3
CDR3: ASSLPGLAGHTDTQY; size: .; length: 15; D: TRBD2; V: TRBV5-6